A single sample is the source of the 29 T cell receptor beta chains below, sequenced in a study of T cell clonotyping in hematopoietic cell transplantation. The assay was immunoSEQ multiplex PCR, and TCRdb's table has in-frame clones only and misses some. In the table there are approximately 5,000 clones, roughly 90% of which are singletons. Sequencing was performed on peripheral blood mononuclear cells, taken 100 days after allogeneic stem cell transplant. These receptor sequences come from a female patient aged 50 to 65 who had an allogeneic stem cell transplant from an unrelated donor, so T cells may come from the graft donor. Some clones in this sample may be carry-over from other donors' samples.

CDR3: CASSAPRGGAFF. The CDR3 bases are TGTGCCAGCAGCGCCCCCCGTGGGGGAGCTTTCTTT. This chain uses TRBV7-6 with TRBJ1-1; D may be TRBD1 (5 bases). Looked up from germline, CDR1 is SGHVS and CDR2 is FNYEAQ. This CDR3 has 12 residues. The V gene lost 5 bases and the J gene lost 10 bases, with 14 bases spanning the gap.

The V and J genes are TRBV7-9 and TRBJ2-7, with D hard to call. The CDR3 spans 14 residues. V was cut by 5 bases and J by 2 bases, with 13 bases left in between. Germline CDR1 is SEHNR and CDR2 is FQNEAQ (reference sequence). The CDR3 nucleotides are TGTGCCAGCAGCCCCAGCGTGGTCACCTACGAGCAGTACTTC. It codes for CASSPSVVTYEQYF.

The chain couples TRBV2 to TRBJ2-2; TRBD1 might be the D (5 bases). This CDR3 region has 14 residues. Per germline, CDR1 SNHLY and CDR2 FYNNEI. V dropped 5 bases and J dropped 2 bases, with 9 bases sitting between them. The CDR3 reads CASSPTGNTGELFF. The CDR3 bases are TGTGCCAGCAGTCCTACAGGAAACACCGGGGAGCTGTTTTTT.

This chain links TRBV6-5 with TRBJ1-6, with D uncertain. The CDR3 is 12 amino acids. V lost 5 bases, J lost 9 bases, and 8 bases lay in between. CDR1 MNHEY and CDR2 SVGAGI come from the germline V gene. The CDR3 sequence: CASSLMSSPLHF. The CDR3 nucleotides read TGTGCCAGCAGTCTTATGAGTTCACCCCTCCACTTT.

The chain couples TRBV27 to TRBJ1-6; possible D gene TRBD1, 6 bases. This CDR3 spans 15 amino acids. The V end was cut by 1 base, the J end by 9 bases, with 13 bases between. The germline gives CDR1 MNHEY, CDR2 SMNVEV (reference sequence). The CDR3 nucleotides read TGTGCCAGCAGTTTATGGTCAGGGGTGACTTCACCCCTCCACTTT. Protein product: CASSLWSGVTSPLHF.

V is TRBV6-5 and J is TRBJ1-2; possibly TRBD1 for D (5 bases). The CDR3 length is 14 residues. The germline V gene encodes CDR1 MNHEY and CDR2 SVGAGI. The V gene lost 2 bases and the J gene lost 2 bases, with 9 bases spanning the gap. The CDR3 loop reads CASSYKGPNYGYTF. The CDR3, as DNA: TGTGCCAGCAGTTACAAGGGGCCCAACTATGGCTACACCTTC.

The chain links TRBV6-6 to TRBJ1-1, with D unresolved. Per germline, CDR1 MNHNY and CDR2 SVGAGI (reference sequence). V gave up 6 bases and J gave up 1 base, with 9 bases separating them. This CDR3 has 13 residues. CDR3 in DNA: TGTGCCAGCAGACCATCCCCGAACACTGAAGCTTTCTTT. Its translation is CASRPSPNTEAFF.

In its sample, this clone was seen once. Here the CDR3 DNA reads TGCAGCGTTGGGATCTTTACCCGGGGCTACGAGCAGTACTTC. Its translation is CSVGIFTRGYEQYF. The chain combines TRBV29-1 with TRBJ2-7; D may be TRBD2 (5 bases). Per the germline V gene, CDR1 is SQVTM and CDR2 is ANQGSEA. The CDR3 loop spans 14 amino acids. The germline V and J ends were trimmed by 4 bases and 3 bases, with 16 bases remaining between them.

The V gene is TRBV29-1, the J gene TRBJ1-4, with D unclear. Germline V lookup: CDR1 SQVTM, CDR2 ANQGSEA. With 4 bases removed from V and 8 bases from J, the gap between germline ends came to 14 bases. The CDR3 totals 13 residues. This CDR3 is CSVVDGFGEKLFF. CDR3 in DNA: TGCAGCGTTGTGGACGGGTTCGGGGAAAAACTGTTTTTT.

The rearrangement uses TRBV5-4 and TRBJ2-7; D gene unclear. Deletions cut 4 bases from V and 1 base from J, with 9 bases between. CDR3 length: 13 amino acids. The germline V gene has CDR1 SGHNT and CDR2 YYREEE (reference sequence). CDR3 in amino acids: CASSLYTSYEQYF. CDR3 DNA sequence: TGTGCCAGCAGCCTCTACACGTCCTACGAGCAGTACTTC.

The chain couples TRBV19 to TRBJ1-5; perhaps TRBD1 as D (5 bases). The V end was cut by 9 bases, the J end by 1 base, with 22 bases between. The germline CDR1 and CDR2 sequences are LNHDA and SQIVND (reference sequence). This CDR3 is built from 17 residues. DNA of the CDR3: TGTGCCAGCCTCCCCTCTGGGGGGGGTTGGAGCAATCAGCCCCAGCATTTT. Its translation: CASLPSGGGWSNQPQHF.

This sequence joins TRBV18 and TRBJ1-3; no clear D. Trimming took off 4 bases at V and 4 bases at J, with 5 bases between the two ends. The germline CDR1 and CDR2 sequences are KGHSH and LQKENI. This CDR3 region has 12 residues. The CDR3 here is CASSLQGNTIYF. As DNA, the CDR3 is TGTGCCAGCTCACTTCAAGGAAACACCATATATTTT.

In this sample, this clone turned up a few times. CDR3 DNA sequence: TGCGCCAGCAGCCAAGGGGCCCACGGGGAAGCAGGAAACACCATATATTTT. As protein: CASSQGAHGEAGNTIYF. V is TRBV4-1 and J is TRBJ1-3, with unresolved D. CDR1 MGHRA and CDR2 YSYEKL come from the germline V gene. Trimming left V 1 base short and J 4 bases short, with 17 bases between. This CDR3 is built from 17 residues.

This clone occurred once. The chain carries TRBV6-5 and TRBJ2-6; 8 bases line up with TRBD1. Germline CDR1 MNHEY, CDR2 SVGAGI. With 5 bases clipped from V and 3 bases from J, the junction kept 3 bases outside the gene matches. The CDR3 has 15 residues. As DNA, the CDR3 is TGTGCCAGCAGTAGCAGGGGGCTTGGGGCCAACGTCCTGACTTTC. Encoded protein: CASSSRGLGANVLTF.

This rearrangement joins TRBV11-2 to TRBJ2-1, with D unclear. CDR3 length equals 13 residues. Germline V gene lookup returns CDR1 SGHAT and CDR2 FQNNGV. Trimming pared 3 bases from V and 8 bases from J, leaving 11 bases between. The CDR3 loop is CASSFEPLDEQFF. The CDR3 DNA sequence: TGTGCCAGCAGCTTCGAGCCTCTGGATGAGCAGTTCTTC.

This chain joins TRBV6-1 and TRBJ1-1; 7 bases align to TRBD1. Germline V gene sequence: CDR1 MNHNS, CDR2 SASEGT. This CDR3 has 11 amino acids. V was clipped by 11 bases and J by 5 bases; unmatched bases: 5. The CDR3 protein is CAEGGETEAFF. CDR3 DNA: TGTGCCGAAGGGGGCGAGACTGAAGCTTTCTTT.

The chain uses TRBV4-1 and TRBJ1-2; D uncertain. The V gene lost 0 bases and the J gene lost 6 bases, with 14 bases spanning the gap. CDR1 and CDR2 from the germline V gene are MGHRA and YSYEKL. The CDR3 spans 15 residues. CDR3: CASSQDVGGADGYTF. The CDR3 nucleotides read TGCGCCAGCAGCCAAGATGTCGGAGGCGCGGATGGCTACACCTTC.

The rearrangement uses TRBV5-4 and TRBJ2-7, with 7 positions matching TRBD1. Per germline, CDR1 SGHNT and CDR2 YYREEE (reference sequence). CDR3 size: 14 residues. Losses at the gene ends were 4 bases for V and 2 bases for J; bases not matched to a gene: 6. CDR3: CASSGEGQPYEQYF. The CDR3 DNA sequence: TGTGCCAGCAGCGGCGAGGGACAGCCCTACGAGCAGTACTTC.

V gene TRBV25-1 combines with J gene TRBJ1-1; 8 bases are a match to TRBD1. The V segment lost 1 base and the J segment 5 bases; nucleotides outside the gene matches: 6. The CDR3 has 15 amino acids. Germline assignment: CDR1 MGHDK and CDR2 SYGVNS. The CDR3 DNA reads TGTGCCAGCAGTGAATTGAACAGGGGGTTGACTGAAGCTTTCTTT. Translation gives CASSELNRGLTEAFF.

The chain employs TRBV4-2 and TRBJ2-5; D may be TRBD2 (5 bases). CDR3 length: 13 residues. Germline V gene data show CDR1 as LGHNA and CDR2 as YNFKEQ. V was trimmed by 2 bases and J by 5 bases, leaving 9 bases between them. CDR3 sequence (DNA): TGTGCCAGCAGCCAAACCCGAGGGGAGACCCAGTACTTC. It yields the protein CASSQTRGETQYF.

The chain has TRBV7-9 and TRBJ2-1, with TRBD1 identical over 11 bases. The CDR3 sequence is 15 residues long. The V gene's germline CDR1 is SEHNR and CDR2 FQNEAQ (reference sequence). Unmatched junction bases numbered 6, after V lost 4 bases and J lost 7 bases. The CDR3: CASSSRDRGENEQFF. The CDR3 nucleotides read TGTGCCAGCAGCTCCCGGGACAGGGGGGAGAATGAGCAGTTCTTC.

CDR3: CASFRLAGGQETQYF. The DNA of the CDR3 is TGTGCCAGCTTTAGACTAGCGGGGGGACAAGAGACCCAGTACTTC. The chain recombines TRBV2 with TRBJ2-5, with 13 bases aligning to TRBD2. After removal of 8 bases from V and 2 bases from J, the junction contained 5 bases not matched to a gene. Germline V gives CDR1 SNHLY, CDR2 FYNNEI. CDR3 length equals 15 residues.

The CDR3 coding sequence is TGTGCCAGCGCAGGGTGGGGGCCTGAAGCTTTCTTT. Translated: CASAGWGPEAFF. The chain carries TRBV5-6 and TRBJ1-1, with D possibly being TRBD1 (6 bases). Germline V gene lookup returns CDR1 SGHDT and CDR2 YYEEEE. This CDR3 spans 12 amino acids. Between the trimmed V and J ends, which lost 7 bases and 6 bases, there was a span of 13 bases. Looking up the rest from reference TRBV5-6 and TRBJ1-1 gives the full variable domain: DAGVTQSPTHLIKTRGQQVTLRCSPKSGHDTVSWYQQALGQGPQFIFQYYEEEERQRGNFPDRFSGHQFPNYSSELNVNALLLGDSALYLCASAGWGPEAFFGQGTRLTVV.

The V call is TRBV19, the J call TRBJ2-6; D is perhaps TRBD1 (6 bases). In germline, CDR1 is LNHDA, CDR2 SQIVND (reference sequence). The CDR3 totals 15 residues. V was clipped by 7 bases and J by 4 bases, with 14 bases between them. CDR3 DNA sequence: TGTGCCAGTACCTTGGACAGTTCGGGGGCCAACGTCCTGACTTTC. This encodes CASTLDSSGANVLTF.

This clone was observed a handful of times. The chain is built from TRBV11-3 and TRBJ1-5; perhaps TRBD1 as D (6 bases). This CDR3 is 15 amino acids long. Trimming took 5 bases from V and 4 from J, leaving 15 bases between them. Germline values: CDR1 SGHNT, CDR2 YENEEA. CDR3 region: CASSRVGGLNQPQHF. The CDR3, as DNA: TGTGCCAGCAGCCGCGTTGGGGGCCTTAATCAGCCCCAGCATTTT.

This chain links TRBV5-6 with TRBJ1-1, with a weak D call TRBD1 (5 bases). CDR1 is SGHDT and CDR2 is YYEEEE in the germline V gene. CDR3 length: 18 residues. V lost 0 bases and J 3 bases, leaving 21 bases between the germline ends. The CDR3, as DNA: TGTGCCAGCAGCTTGGTCGCTGGGCGAGCAGGGCAAGACACTGAAGCTTTCTTT. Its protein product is CASSLVAGRAGQDTEAFF. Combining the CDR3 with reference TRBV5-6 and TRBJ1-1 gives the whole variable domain DAGVTQSPTHLIKTRGQQVTLRCSPKSGHDTVSWYQQALGQGPQFIFQYYEEEERQRGNFPDRFSGHQFPNYSSELNVNALLLGDSALYLCASSLVAGRAGQDTEAFFGQGTRLTVV.

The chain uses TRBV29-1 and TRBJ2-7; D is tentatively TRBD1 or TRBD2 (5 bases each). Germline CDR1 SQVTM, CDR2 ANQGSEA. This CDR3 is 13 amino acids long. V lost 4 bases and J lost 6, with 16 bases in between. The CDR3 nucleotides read TGCAGCGTTGGGGACCCAAAGTACTCCGAGCAGTACTTC. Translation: CSVGDPKYSEQYF.

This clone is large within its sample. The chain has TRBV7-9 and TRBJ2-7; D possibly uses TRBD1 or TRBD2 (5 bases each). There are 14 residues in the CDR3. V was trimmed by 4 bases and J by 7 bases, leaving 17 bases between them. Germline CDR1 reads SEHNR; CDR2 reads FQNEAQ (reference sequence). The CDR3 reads CASSSRDGQREQYF. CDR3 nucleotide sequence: TGTGCCAGCAGCTCCCGGGACGGACAACGGGAGCAGTACTTC. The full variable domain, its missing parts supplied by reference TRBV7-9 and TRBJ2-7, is DTGVSQNPRHKITKRGQNVTFRCDPISEHNRLYWYRQTLGQGPEFLTYFQNEAQLEKSRLLSDRFSAERPKGSFSTLEIQRTEQGDSAMYLCASSSRDGQREQYFGPGTRLTVT.

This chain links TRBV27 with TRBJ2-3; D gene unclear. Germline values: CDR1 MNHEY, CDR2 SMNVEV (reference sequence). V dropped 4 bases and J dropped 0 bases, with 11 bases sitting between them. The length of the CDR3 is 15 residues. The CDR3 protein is CASSSLTLSTDTQYF. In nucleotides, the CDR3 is TGTGCCAGCAGTTCTTTAACACTCAGCACAGATACGCAGTATTTT.